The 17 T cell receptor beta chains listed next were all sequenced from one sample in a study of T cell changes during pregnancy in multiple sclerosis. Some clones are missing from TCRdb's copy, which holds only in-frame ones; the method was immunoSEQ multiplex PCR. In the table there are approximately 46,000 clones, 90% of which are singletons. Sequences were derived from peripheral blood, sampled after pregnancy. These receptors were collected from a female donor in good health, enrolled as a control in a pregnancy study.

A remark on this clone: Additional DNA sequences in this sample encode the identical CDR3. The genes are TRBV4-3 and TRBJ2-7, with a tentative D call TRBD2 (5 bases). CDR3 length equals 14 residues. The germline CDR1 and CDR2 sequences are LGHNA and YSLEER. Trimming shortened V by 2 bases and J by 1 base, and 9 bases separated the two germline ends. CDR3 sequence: CASSQSPGSYEQYF. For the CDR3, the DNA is TGCGCCAGCAGCCAATCCCCGGGATCCTACGAGCAGTACTTC.

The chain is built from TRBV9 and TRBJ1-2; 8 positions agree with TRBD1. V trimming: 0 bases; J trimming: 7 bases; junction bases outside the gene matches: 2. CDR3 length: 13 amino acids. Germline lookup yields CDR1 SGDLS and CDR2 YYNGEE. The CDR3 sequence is CASSVVTGGGYTF. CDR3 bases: TGTGCCAGCAGCGTAGTCACAGGGGGTGGCTACACCTTC.

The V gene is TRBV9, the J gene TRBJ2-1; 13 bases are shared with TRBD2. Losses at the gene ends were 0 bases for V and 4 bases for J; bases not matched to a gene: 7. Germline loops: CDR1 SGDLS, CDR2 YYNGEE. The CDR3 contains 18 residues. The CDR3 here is CASSVAGLAGALYNEQFF. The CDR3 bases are TGTGCCAGCAGCGTAGCCGGACTAGCGGGGGCCTTATACAATGAGCAGTTCTTC.

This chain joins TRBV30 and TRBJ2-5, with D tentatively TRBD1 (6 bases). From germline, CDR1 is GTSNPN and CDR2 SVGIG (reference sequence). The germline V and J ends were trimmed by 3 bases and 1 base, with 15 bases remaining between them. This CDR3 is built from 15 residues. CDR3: CAWRAGWGPQETQYF. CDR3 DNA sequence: TGTGCCTGGAGGGCGGGCTGGGGGCCCCAAGAGACCCAGTACTTC.

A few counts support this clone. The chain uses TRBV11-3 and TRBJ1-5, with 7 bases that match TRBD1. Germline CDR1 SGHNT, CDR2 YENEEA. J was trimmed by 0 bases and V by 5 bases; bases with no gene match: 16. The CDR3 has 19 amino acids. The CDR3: CASSHPTGLIPNSNQPQHF. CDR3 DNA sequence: TGTGCCAGCAGCCACCCGACAGGGCTAATCCCTAATAGCAATCAGCCCCAGCATTTT. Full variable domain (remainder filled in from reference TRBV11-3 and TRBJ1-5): EAGVVQSPRYKIIEKKQPVAFWCNPISGHNTLYWYLQNLGQGPELLIRYENEEAVDDSQLPKDRFSAERLKGVDSTLKIQPAELGDSAVYLCASSHPTGLIPNSNQPQHFGDGTRLSIL.

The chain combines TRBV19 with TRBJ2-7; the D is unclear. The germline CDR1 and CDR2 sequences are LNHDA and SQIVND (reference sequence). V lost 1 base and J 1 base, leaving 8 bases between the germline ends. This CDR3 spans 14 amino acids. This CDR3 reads CASSIGSQSYEQYF. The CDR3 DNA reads TGTGCCAGTAGTATAGGGAGCCAGTCCTACGAGCAGTACTTC. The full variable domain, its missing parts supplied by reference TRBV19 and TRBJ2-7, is DGGITQSPKYLFRKEGQNVTLSCEQNLNHDAMYWYRQDPGQGLRLIYYSQIVNDFQKGDIAEGYSVSREKKESFPLTVTSAQKNPTAFYLCASSIGSQSYEQYFGPGTRLTVT.

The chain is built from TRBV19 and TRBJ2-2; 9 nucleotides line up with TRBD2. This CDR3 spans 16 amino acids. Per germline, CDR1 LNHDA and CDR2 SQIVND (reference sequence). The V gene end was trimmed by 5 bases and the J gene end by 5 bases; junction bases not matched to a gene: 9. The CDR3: CASSPPGLANTGELFF. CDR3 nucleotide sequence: TGTGCCAGTAGTCCCCCGGGACTAGCTAATACCGGGGAGCTGTTTTTT. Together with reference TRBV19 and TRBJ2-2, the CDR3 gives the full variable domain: DGGITQSPKYLFRKEGQNVTLSCEQNLNHDAMYWYRQDPGQGLRLIYYSQIVNDFQKGDIAEGYSVSREKKESFPLTVTSAQKNPTAFYLCASSPPGLANTGELFFGEGSRLTVL.

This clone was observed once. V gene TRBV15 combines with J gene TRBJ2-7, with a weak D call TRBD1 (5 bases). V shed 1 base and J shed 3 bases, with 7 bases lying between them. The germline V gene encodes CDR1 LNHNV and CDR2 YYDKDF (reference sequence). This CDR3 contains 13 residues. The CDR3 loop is CATSRGQNYEQYF. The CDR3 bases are TGTGCCACCAGCAGAGGACAGAACTACGAGCAGTACTTC.

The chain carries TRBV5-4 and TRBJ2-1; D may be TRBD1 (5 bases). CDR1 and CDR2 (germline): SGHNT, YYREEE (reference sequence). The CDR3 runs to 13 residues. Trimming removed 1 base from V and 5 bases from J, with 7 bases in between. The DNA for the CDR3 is TGTGCCAGCAGCTTGCCCAGGGACAATGAGCAGTTCTTC. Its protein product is CASSLPRDNEQFF. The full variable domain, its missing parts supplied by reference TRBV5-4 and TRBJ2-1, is ETGVTQSPTHLIKTRGQQVTLRCSSQSGHNTVSWYQQALGQGPQFIFQYYREEENGRGNFPPRFSGLQFPNYSSELNVNALELDDSALYLCASSLPRDNEQFFGPGTRLTVL.

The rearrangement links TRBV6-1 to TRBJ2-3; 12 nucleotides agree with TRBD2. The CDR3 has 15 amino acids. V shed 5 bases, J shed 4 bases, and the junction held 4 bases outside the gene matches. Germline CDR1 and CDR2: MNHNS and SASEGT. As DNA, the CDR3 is TGTGCCAGCAGTAACCTAGCGGGAGGGGCAGATACGCAGTATTTT. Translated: CASSNLAGGADTQYF.

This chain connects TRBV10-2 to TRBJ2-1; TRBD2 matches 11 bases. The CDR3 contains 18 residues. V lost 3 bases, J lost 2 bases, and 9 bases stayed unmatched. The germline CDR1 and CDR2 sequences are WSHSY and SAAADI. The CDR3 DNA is TGCGCCAGCAGTGAAAGGCTAGCGGGGGGCGCAACCTACAATGAGCAGTTCTTC. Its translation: CASSERLAGGATYNEQFF.

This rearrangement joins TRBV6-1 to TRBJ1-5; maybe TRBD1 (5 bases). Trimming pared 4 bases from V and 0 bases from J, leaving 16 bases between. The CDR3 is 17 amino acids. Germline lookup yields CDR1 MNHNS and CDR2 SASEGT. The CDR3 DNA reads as TGTGCCAGCAGTGTACAGGCATCCCTTTATAGCAATCAGCCCCAGCATTTT. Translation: CASSVQASLYSNQPQHF.

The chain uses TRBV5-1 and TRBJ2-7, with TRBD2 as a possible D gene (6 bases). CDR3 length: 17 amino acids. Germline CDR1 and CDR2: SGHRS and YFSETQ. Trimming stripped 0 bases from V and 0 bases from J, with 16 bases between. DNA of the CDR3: TGCGCCAGCAGCTTGGATGCTACTGGAGGGTCCTCCTACGAGCAGTACTTC. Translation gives CASSLDATGGSSYEQYF. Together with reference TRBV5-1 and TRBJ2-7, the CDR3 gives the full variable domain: KAGVTQTPRYLIKTRGQQVTLSCSPISGHRSVSWYQQTPGQGLQFLFEYFSETQRNKGNFPGRFSGRQFSNSRSEMNVSTLELGDSALYLCASSLDATGGSSYEQYFGPGTRLTVT.

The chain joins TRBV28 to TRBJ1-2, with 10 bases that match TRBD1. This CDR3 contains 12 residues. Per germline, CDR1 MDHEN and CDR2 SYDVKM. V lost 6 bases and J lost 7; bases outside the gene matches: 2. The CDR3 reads CASRDRGLGYTF. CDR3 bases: TGTGCCAGCAGAGACAGGGGGCTTGGCTACACCTTC.

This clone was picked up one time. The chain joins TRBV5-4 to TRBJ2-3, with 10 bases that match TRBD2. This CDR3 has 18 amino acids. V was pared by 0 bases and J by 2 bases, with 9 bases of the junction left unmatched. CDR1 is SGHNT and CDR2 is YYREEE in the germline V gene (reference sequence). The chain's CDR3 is CASSLDGVSGGTTDTQYF. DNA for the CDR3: TGTGCCAGCAGCTTGGATGGGGTTAGCGGGGGGACCACAGATACGCAGTATTTT.

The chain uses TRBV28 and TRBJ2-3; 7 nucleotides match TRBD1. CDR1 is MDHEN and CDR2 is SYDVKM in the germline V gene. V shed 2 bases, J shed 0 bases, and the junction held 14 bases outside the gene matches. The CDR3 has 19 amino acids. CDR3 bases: TGTGCCAGCAGTTTAGATATAGGCGGACAGGAGATTAGCACAGATACGCAGTATTTT. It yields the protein CASSLDIGGQEISTDTQYF. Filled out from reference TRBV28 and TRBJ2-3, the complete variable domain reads DVKVTQSSRYLVKRTGEKVFLECVQDMDHENMFWYRQDPGLGLRLIYFSYDVKMKEKGDIPEGYSVSREKKERFSLILESASTNQTSMYLCASSLDIGGQEISTDTQYFGPGTRLTVL.

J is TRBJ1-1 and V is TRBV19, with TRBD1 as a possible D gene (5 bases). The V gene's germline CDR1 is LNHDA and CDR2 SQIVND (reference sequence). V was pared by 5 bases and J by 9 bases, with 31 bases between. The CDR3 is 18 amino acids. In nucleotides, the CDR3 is TGTGCCAGTAGTGCCTCCCGGGGGTCGGGTCCCGAACGTCTCCAAGCTTTCTTT. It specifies CASSASRGSGPERLQAFF.